This passage covers 32 T cell receptor beta chains from one sample sequenced in a study of blood T cell repertoires in COVID-19 (dated by TCRdb to about 2020). The library relied on the immunoSEQ multiplex PCR assay. TCRdb took this table from immuneACCESS and kept in-frame rearrangements with V and J called. Such tables lack part of the clones; where checked against another copy, unresolved V genes explain under half of the gap, and the rest is unexplained. The sample profile shows roughly 100,000 clones; around 92% of them were found once. Around 4% of the sample goes to the ten largest clones. Source material: peripheral blood. The receptors come from a man between 18 and 29 years old with acute or convalescent COVID-19.

The genes are TRBV7-9 and TRBJ1-1, with D hard to call. CDR3 length: 15 residues. Germline loops: CDR1 SEHNR, CDR2 FQNEAQ (reference sequence). Trimming removed 0 bases from V and 5 bases from J, with 13 bases in between. The CDR3 is CASSLAQAGGTEAFF. The DNA of the CDR3 is TGTGCCAGCAGCTTAGCGCAGGCAGGAGGGACTGAAGCTTTCTTT.

This rearrangement joins TRBV6-6 to TRBJ2-4; perhaps TRBD1 as D (5 bases). This CDR3 comprises 15 residues. The V and J ends lost 0 bases and 6 bases respectively, with 12 bases between them. Germline values: CDR1 MNHNY, CDR2 SVGAGI (reference sequence). DNA of the CDR3: TGTGCCAGCAGTTACTCAGGGGAAGAGAGAAACATTCAGTACTTC. Translation: CASSYSGEERNIQYF.

This chain connects TRBV7-6 to TRBJ1-1; D is unresolved. CDR3 size: 14 residues. CDR1 is SGHVS and CDR2 is FNYEAQ in the germline V gene. V shed 5 bases and J shed 6 bases, with 16 bases lying between them. The CDR3 coding sequence is TGTGCCAGCAGCCCATCCGGGAATAATCCTGAAGCTTTCTTT. This translates into CASSPSGNNPEAFF.

The gene calls are TRBV5-6 and TRBJ1-1; D is unresolved. The CDR3 extends over 14 amino acids. The germline CDR1 and CDR2 sequences are SGHDT and YYEEEE. With 4 bases removed from V and 6 bases from J, the gap between germline ends came to 16 bases. CDR3 residues: CASSPSGIISEAFF. As DNA, the CDR3 is TGTGCCAGCAGCCCCTCGGGGATTATCTCTGAAGCTTTCTTT.

The CDR3 sequence is CASMGTLYNTEAFF. CDR3 in DNA: TGTGCCAGCATGGGGACACTATATAACACTGAAGCTTTCTTT. V is TRBV6-5 and J is TRBJ1-1; D possibly corresponds to TRBD1 (6 bases). V gave up 7 bases and J gave up 2 bases, with 14 bases separating them. This CDR3 contains 14 residues. Germline values: CDR1 MNHEY, CDR2 SVGAGI.

The chain combines TRBV19 with TRBJ2-2; D is unclear. Germline values: CDR1 LNHDA, CDR2 SQIVND (reference sequence). CDR3 length equals 17 residues. Trimming cost V 1 base and J 3 bases, with 15 bases left between them. CDR3 nucleotide sequence: TGTGCCAGTAGTATAGTCAGGTTACAGACCTACACCGGGGAGCTGTTTTTT. It codes for CASSIVRLQTYTGELFF.

The genes are TRBV27 and TRBJ1-2; 8 nucleotides align to TRBD1. The CDR3 is made up of 19 amino acids. The J segment lost 5 bases and the V segment lost 4 bases, leaving 21 bases of the junction unmatched. Germline V gene sequence: CDR1 MNHEY, CDR2 SMNVEV (reference sequence). The CDR3 coding sequence is TGTGCCAGCAGTTCACCCAGATCTCACTCAGGGGGCGCAAGGTATGGCTACACCTTC. Its protein is CASSSPRSHSGGARYGYTF.

The chain combines TRBV24-1 with TRBJ2-1, with 8 bases that match TRBD2. The V gene's germline CDR1 is KGHDR and CDR2 SFDVKD. This CDR3 is built from 16 residues. V lost 5 bases to trimming and J lost 5 bases; unmatched junction nucleotides: 10. This CDR3 is CATSGTSRLIDNEQFF. The CDR3 nucleotides are TGTGCCACCAGTGGGACTAGCCGGCTAATAGACAATGAGCAGTTCTTC.

The rearrangement uses TRBV5-1 and TRBJ1-2, with 10 positions matching TRBD1. The V gene end was trimmed by 4 bases and the J gene end by 3 bases; junction bases not matched to a gene: 3. The CDR3 is 14 amino acids. Germline lookup yields CDR1 SGHRS and CDR2 YFSETQ. CDR3 sequence (DNA): TGCGCCAGCAGCCAGACAGGGGGCGACTATGGCTACACCTTC. Protein: CASSQTGGDYGYTF.

This clone appeared a single time. V gene TRBV18 combines with J gene TRBJ2-3, with a possible D match to TRBD2 (5 bases). The CDR3 is 14 residues long. CDR1 and CDR2 from the germline V gene are KGHSH and LQKENI. V was cut by 3 bases and J by 4 bases, with 11 bases left in between. The CDR3 region is CASSPLDGADTQYF. The CDR3 nucleotides are TGTGCCAGCTCACCTCTGGACGGGGCAGATACGCAGTATTTT.

The chain combines TRBV2 with TRBJ2-1; 10 bases match TRBD2. Germline V gene lookup returns CDR1 SNHLY and CDR2 FYNNEI. The CDR3 sequence is 12 residues long. DNA for the CDR3: TGTGCGGAACTAGCGGGGCGTAATGAGCAGTTCTTC. It translates to CAELAGRNEQFF.

The rearrangement joins TRBV9 to TRBJ2-1, with TRBD2 identical over 8 bases. The germline V gene has CDR1 SGDLS and CDR2 YYNGEE. The CDR3 is 16 residues long. Trimming took 1 base from V and 9 from J; bases not matched to a gene: 12. The CDR3 region has the DNA TGTGCCAGCAGCGTAAGCACGGGGGGGCCTGGTAGTGAGCAGTTCTTC. Translating gives CASSVSTGGPGSEQFF.

A word on this clone: The DNA is omitted, as the CDR3 cannot be located on it reliably, and the CDR3 follows TCRdb's listing. The J gene is TRBJ2-2, the V gene TRBV19; TRBD2 reflects the table's D call only, with no check against the DNA. The CDR3 is 13 residues long, counting both termini. Germline loops: CDR1 LNHDA, CDR2 SQIVND (reference sequence). The CDR3 sequence: CASTELRAGELFF.

The rearrangement links TRBV19 to TRBJ1-2; TRBD1 agrees at 8 bases. The CDR3 spans 13 residues. Germline V gene data show CDR1 as LNHDA and CDR2 as SQIVND (reference sequence). J was trimmed by 8 bases and V by 7 bases; bases with no gene match: 9. CDR3 residues: CASNSDRGHGYTF. CDR3 in DNA: TGTGCCAGTAACTCAGACAGGGGCCACGGCTACACCTTC.

The gene calls are TRBV19 and TRBJ1-1; D not resolved. The CDR3 totals 13 residues. Trimming removed 2 bases at V and 4 bases at J, with 8 bases between. Looked up from germline, CDR1 is LNHDA and CDR2 is SQIVND (reference sequence). CDR3 residues: CASSISLSTEAFF. CDR3 bases: TGTGCCAGTAGTATATCTTTGAGCACTGAAGCTTTCTTT.

V gene TRBV30 combines with J gene TRBJ2-7; 12 bases align to TRBD2. V lost 0 bases to trimming and J lost 6 bases; unmatched junction nucleotides: 12. The germline V gene encodes CDR1 GTSNPN and CDR2 SVGIG (reference sequence). The CDR3 totals 17 residues. CDR3 coding DNA: TGTGCCTGGAGTGTAAGGCCGCTAGCGGGAGGGCCAGCCGAGCAGTACTTC. Translation gives CAWSVRPLAGGPAEQYF. The entire variable domain, with the rest obtained from reference TRBV30 and TRBJ2-7, is as follows: SQTIHQWPATLVQPVGSPLSLECTVEGTSNPNLYWYRQAAGRGLQLLFYSVGIGQISSEVPQNLSASRPQDRQFILSSKKLLLSDSGFYLCAWSVRPLAGGPAEQYFGPGTRLTVT.

As DNA, the CDR3 is TGCGCCAGCAGCCTAGGGACAGGGAGCCAAGTTAGCTACACCTTC. Its protein product is CASSLGTGSQVSYTF. V gene TRBV5-1 combines with J gene TRBJ1-2, with 9 bases identical to TRBD1. The CDR3 spans 15 residues. CDR1 SGHRS and CDR2 YFSETQ come from the germline V gene. With 4 bases clipped from V and 9 bases from J, the junction kept 13 bases outside the gene matches.

This sequence joins TRBV13 and TRBJ2-1, with 9 bases fitting TRBD2. J lost 6 bases, V lost 0 bases, and 6 bases had no gene match. The CDR3 length is 16 residues. Looked up from germline, CDR1 is PRHDT and CDR2 is FYEKMQ (reference sequence). DNA of the CDR3: TGTGCCAGCAGCTTAGGAATTAGCGGGAGTATCAATGAGCAGTTCTTC. Protein product: CASSLGISGSINEQFF. Using reference TRBV13 and TRBJ2-1 for the parts outside the CDR3, the full variable domain is AAGVIQSPRHLIKEKRETATLKCYPIPRHDTVYWYQQGPGQDPQFLISFYEKMQSDKGSIPDRFSAQQFSDYHSELNMSSLELGDSALYFCASSLGISGSINEQFFGPGTRLTVL.

This clone was detected once. V usage is TRBV19 and J usage is TRBJ1-1, with TRBD1 matching over 8 bases. This CDR3 contains 16 residues. Trimming at V came to 6 bases and at J to 4 bases, leaving 13 bases not matched to a gene. Germline loops: CDR1 LNHDA, CDR2 SQIVND (reference sequence). The CDR3 is CASSSGQGFFGTEAFF. The CDR3, as DNA: TGTGCCAGTAGCTCTGGACAGGGTTTTTTTGGCACTGAAGCTTTCTTT. The variable domain in full, with the rest retrieved from reference TRBV19 and TRBJ1-1, is DGGITQSPKYLFRKEGQNVTLSCEQNLNHDAMYWYRQDPGQGLRLIYYSQIVNDFQKGDIAEGYSVSREKKESFPLTVTSAQKNPTAFYLCASSSGQGFFGTEAFFGQGTRLTVV.

V gene TRBV21-1 combines with J gene TRBJ2-7; the DNA was not compared with TRBD1, the D call given in the table. TRBV21-1 is flagged as a pseudogene. This CDR3 is built from 12 residues. The CDR3 DNA follows: TGTGCCAGCACCAAAAGGGGCTACGAGCAGTACTTC. This gives the protein CASTKRGYEQYF.

This chain joins TRBV9 and TRBJ2-5, with D possibly matching TRBD2 (6 bases). This CDR3 has 15 amino acids. Germline V gene data show CDR1 as SGDLS and CDR2 as YYNGEE. Between the trimmed V and J ends, which lost 1 base and 4 bases, there was a span of 14 bases. The chain's CDR3 is CASSVTRESVETQYF. DNA for the CDR3: TGTGCCAGCAGCGTAACTCGGGAGAGTGTAGAGACCCAGTACTTC.

The genes are TRBV5-1 and TRBJ2-1; 11 nucleotides line up with TRBD1. V shed 9 bases, J shed 6 bases, and the junction held 11 bases outside the gene matches. CDR1 is SGHRS and CDR2 is YFSETQ in the germline V gene. The CDR3 loop spans 15 amino acids. CDR3 protein: CATAVGTGGGNEQFF. The DNA for the CDR3 is TGCGCCACCGCGGTAGGGACAGGGGGTGGCAATGAGCAGTTCTTC.

The chain links TRBV19 to TRBJ1-5; the D is unclear. This CDR3 has 15 amino acids. CDR1 LNHDA and CDR2 SQIVND come from the germline V gene (reference sequence). V lost 0 bases and J 4 bases, leaving 10 bases between the germline ends. The CDR3, as DNA: TGTGCCAGTAGTATAGATTGGGGAGCGAATCAGCCCCAGCATTTT. Amino acid sequence: CASSIDWGANQPQHF.

This chain joins TRBV7-9 and TRBJ1-1, with 7 bases lining up with TRBD1. The V and J ends lost 1 base and 3 bases, in that order; junction bases with no gene match: 5. CDR1 and CDR2 (germline): SEHNR, FQNEAQ (reference sequence). The CDR3 length is 15 residues. The CDR3 spells CASSLEGTGDTEAFF. For the CDR3, the DNA is TGTGCCAGCAGCTTAGAGGGAACAGGGGACACTGAAGCTTTCTTT. The whole variable domain, filled in from reference TRBV7-9 and TRBJ1-1, reads DTGVSQNPRHKITKRGQNVTFRCDPISEHNRLYWYRQTLGQGPEFLTYFQNEAQLEKSRLLSDRFSAERPKGSFSTLEIQRTEQGDSAMYLCASSLEGTGDTEAFFGQGTRLTVV.

The rearrangement joins TRBV3-1 (or the pseudogene TRBV3-2) to TRBJ1-1; D is uncertain. Germline V CDR1 and CDR2: LGHDT, YNNKEL (reference sequence). The CDR3 contains 14 residues. Trimming pared 1 base from V and 1 base from J, leaving 7 bases between. CDR3 region: CASSQVSGNTEAFF. The CDR3 DNA follows: TGTGCCAGCAGCCAAGTCTCAGGGAACACTGAAGCTTTCTTT.

The chain carries TRBV9 and TRBJ1-1, with a possible D match to TRBD1 (6 bases). The CDR3 extends over 16 amino acids. Germline V gene lookup returns CDR1 SGDLS and CDR2 YYNGEE. V gave up 0 bases and J gave up 7 bases, with 19 bases separating them. The CDR3 sequence is CASSVEAGTIEGEAFF. Here the CDR3 DNA reads TGTGCCAGCAGCGTAGAGGCAGGGACAATTGAGGGTGAAGCTTTCTTT.

In nucleotides, the CDR3 is TGTGCCAGCAGAATTGACAGCGTCGGTGAAAAACTGTTTTTT. It is translated as CASRIDSVGEKLFF. This sequence joins TRBV6-5 and TRBJ1-4, with D tentatively TRBD1 (5 bases). Germline lookup yields CDR1 MNHEY and CDR2 SVGAGI. With 6 bases removed from V and 7 bases from J, the gap between germline ends came to 15 bases. The CDR3 loop spans 14 amino acids.

The rearrangement uses TRBV3-1 (or the pseudogene TRBV3-2) and TRBJ1-4; D not certain. Germline-derived CDR1 and CDR2 are LGHDT and YNNKEL (reference sequence). Between the trimmed V and J ends, which lost 4 bases and 1 base, there was a span of 19 bases. The CDR3 totals 18 residues. In DNA, the CDR3 is TGTGCCAGCAGCCTAGAAGAGGCACGAGGAGGAACTAATGAAAAACTGTTTTTT. Translated: CASSLEEARGGTNEKLFF.

The chain is built from TRBV7-9 and TRBJ2-5; D is perhaps TRBD1 (6 bases). The CDR3 runs 14 residues. Germline values: CDR1 SEHNR, CDR2 FQNEAQ (reference sequence). Trimming removed 5 bases at V and 1 base at J, with 11 bases between. The CDR3 nucleotides read TGTGCCAGCAGCCGAGACAGGACCCAAGAGACCCAGTACTTC. It encodes CASSRDRTQETQYF.

The chain carries TRBV19 and TRBJ1-4, with 8 bases identical to TRBD1. The CDR3 sequence is 14 residues long. CDR1 and CDR2 (germline): LNHDA, SQIVND (reference sequence). The V segment lost 6 bases and the J segment 10 bases; nucleotides outside the gene matches: 10. In nucleotides, the CDR3 is TGTGCCAGTAGCCACAGGGGGGAAGGGGGAAAACTGTTTTTT. Translated, it gives CASSHRGEGGKLFF.

This chain links TRBV18 with TRBJ2-5; the match to TRBD1 covers 10 bases. The CDR3 covers 15 residues. J lost 5 bases, V lost 3 bases, and 6 bases had no gene match. Germline V gene sequence: CDR1 KGHSH, CDR2 LQKENI. In nucleotides, the CDR3 is TGTGCCAGCTCACCGACGACAGGGGGCCACGAGACCCAGTACTTC. Translating gives CASSPTTGGHETQYF.

This chain links TRBV24-1 with TRBJ1-5, with D maybe TRBD1 (6 bases). The CDR3 is made up of 12 amino acids. The germline CDR1 and CDR2 sequences are KGHDR and SFDVKD. Deletions cut 2 bases from V and 8 bases from J, with 6 bases between. The CDR3 bases are TGTGCCACCAGTGATTCAGGGGAGCCCCAGCATTTT. As protein: CATSDSGEPQHF.